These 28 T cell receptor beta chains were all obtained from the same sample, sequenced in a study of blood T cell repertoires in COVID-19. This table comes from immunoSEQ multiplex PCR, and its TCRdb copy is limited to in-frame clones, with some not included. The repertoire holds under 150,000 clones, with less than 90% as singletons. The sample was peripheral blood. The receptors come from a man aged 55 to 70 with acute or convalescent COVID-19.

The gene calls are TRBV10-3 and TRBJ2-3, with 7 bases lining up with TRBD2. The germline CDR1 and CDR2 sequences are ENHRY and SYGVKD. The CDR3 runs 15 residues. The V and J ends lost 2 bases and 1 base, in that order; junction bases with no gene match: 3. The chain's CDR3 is CAISEGTSGTDTQYF. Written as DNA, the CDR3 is TGTGCCATCAGTGAGGGAACTAGCGGCACAGATACGCAGTATTTT.

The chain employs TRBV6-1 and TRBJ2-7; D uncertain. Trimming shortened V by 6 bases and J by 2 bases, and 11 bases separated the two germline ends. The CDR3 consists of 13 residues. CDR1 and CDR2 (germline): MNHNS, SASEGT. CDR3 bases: TGTGCCAGCAGCACTGACACCCCCTACGAGCAGTACTTC. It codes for CASSTDTPYEQYF.

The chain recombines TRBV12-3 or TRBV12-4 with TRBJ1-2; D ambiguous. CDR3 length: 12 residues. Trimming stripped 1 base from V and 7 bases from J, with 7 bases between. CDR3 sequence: CASSLGSGGYTF. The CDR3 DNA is TGTGCCAGCAGTTTAGGCTCCGGTGGCTACACCTTC.

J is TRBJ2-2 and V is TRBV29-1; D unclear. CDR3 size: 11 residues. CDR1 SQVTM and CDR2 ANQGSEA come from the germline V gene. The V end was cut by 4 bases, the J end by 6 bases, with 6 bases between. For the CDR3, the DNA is TGCAGCGTTGTTGGAGCCGGGGAGCTGTTTTTT. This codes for CSVVGAGELFF.

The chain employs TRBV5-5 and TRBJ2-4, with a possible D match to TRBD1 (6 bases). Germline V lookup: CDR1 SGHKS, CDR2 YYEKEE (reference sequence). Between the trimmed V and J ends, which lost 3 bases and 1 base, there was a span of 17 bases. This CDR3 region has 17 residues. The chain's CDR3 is CASSSEAGVGAKNIQYF. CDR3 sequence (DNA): TGTGCCAGCAGCTCGGAAGCAGGGGTTGGGGCCAAAAACATTCAGTACTTC.

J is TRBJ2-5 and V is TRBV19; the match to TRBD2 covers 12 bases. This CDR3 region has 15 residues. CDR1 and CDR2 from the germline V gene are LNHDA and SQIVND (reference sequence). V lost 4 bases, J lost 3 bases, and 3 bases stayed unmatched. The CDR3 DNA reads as TGTGCCAGTAGTACGACTAGCGGGAGTAAAGAGACCCAGTACTTC. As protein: CASSTTSGSKETQYF.

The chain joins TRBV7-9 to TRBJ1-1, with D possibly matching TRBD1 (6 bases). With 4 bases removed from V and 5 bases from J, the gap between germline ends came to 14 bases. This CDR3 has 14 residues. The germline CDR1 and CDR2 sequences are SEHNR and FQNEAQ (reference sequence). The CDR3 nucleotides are TGTGCCAGCAGCTCCGCGGGGGCTCGGACTGAAGCTTTCTTT. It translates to CASSSAGARTEAFF.

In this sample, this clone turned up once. CDR3 DNA sequence: TGTGCCAGCAGCGTAGGCGCGGAGACCTACGAGCAGTACTTC. This sequence encodes CASSVGAETYEQYF. V usage is TRBV9 and J usage is TRBJ2-7; no reliable D call. The CDR3 covers 14 residues. V was pared by 0 bases and J by 2 bases, with 9 bases between. Per the germline V gene, CDR1 is SGDLS and CDR2 is YYNGEE.

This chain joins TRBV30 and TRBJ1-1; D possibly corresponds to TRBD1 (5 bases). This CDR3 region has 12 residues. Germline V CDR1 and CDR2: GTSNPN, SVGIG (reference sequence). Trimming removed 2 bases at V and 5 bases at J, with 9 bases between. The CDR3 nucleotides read TGTGCCTGGAGTACCCAGGGAACTGAAGCTTTCTTT. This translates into CAWSTQGTEAFF.

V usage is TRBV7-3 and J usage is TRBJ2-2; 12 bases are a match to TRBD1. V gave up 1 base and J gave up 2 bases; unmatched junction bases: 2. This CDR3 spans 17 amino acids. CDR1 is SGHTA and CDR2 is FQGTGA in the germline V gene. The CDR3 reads CASSLSGTGGNTGELFF. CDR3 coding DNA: TGTGCCAGCAGCTTAAGTGGGACAGGGGGCAACACCGGGGAGCTGTTTTTT.

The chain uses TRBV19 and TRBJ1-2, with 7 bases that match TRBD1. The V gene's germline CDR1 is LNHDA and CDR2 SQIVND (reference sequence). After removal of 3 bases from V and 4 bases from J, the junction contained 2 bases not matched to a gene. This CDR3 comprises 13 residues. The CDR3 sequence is CASSISGGYGYTF. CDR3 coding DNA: TGTGCCAGTAGTATCTCAGGGGGCTATGGCTACACCTTC.

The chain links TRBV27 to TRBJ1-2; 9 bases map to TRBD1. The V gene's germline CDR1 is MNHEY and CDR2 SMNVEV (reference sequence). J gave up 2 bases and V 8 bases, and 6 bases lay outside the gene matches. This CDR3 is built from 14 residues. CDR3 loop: CASAPQGANYGYTF. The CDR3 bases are TGTGCCAGCGCCCCACAGGGGGCGAACTATGGCTACACCTTC.

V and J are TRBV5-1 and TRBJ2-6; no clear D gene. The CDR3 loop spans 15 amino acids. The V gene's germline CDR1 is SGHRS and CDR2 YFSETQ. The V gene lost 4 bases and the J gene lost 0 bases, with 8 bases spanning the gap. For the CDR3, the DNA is TGCGCCAGCAGCCCAGACACCTCTGGGGCCAACGTCCTGACTTTC. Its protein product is CASSPDTSGANVLTF.

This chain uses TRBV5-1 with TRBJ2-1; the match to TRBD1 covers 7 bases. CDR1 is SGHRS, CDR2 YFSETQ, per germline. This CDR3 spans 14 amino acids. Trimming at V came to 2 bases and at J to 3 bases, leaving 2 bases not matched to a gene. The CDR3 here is CASSFRDSYNEQFF. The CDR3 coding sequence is TGCGCCAGCAGCTTCCGGGACAGCTACAATGAGCAGTTCTTC.

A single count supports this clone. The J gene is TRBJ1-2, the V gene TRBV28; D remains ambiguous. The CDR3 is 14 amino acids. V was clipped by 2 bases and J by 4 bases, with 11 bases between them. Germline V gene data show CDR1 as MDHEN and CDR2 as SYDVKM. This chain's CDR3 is CASSLQDFSYGYTF. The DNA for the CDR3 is TGTGCCAGCAGTTTACAGGATTTCAGCTATGGCTACACCTTC.

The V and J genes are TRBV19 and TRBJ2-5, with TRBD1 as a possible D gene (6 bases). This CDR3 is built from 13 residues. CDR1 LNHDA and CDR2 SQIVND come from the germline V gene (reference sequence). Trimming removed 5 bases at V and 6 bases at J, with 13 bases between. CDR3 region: CASSLDRQQTQYF. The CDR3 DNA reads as TGTGCCAGTAGTTTGGACAGACAACAGACCCAGTACTTC.

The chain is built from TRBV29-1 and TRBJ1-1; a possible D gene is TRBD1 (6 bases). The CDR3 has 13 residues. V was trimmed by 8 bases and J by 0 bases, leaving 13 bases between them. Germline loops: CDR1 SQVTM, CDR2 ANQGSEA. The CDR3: CSSQGFLNTEAFF. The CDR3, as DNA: TGCAGCTCCCAGGGGTTTTTGAACACTGAAGCTTTCTTT.

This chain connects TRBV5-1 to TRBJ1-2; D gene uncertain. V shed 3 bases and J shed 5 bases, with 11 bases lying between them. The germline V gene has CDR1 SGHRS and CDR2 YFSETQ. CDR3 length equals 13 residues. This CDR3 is CASSSQVTYGYTF. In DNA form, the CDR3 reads TGCGCCAGCAGCTCTCAGGTTACTTATGGCTACACCTTC.

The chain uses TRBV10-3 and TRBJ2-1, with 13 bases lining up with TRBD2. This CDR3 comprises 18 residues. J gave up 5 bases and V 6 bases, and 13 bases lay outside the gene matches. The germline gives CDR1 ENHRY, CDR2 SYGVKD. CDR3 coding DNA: TGTGCCATCAGCCGGACTAGCGGGGGTATAGGGTCCCACAATGAGCAGTTCTTC. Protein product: CAISRTSGGIGSHNEQFF.

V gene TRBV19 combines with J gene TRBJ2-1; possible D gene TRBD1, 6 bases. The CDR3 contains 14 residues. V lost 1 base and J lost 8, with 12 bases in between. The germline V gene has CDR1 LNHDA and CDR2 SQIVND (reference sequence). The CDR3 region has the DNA TGTGCCAGTAGTATAGTTGCCAGGGGCGATGAGCAGTTCTTC. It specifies CASSIVARGDEQFF.

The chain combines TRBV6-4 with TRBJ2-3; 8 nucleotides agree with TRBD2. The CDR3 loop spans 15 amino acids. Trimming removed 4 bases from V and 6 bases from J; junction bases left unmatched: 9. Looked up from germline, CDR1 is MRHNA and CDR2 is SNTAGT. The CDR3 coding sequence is TGTGCCAGCAGTGCCGGGCGGGAGGAATGGGATACGCAGTATTTT. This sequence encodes CASSAGREEWDTQYF.

CDR3 DNA: TGTGCCAGTTCGGGACAGGGTTCTGGGGCCAACGTCCTGACTTTC. Amino acids: CASSGQGSGANVLTF. J is TRBJ2-6 and V is TRBV6-5; 9 bases are a match to TRBD1. The trim removed 9 bases at V and 1 base at J, leaving 4 bases unmatched. This CDR3 contains 15 residues. Looked up from germline, CDR1 is MNHEY and CDR2 is SVGAGI.

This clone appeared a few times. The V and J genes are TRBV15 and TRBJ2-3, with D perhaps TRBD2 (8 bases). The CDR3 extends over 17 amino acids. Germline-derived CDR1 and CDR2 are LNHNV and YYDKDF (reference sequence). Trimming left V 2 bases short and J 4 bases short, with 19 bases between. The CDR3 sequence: CATSRRTGTRGPDTQYF. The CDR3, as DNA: TGTGCCACCAGCAGAAGAACCGGGACTAGGGGGCCAGATACGCAGTATTTT.

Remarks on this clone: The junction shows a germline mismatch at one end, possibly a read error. CDR3 protein: CARSPGGGVGARGYTF. The CDR3 coding sequence is TGTGCCCGCAGCCCCGGCGGGGGGGTGGGGGCGAGGGGCTACACCTTC. V usage is TRBV3-1 (or the pseudogene TRBV3-2) and J usage is TRBJ1-2, with D possibly being TRBD1 (6 bases). The germline gives CDR1 LGHDT, CDR2 YNNKEL (reference sequence). The CDR3 loop spans 16 amino acids.

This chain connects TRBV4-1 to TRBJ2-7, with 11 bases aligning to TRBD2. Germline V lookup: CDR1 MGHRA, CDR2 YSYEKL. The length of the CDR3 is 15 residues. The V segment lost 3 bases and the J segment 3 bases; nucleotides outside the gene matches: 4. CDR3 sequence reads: CASSHLTSGDYEQYF. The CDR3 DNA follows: TGCGCCAGCAGCCATTTGACTAGCGGGGACTACGAGCAGTACTTC.

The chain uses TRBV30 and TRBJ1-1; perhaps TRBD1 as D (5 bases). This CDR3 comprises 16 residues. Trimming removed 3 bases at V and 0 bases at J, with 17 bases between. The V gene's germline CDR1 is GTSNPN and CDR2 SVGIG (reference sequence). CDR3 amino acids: CAWRTLGGSVNTEAFF. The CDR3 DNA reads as TGTGCCTGGAGGACCCTGGGGGGGTCGGTGAACACTGAAGCTTTCTTT. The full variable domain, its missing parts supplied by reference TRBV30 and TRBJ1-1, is SQTIHQWPATLVQPVGSPLSLECTVEGTSNPNLYWYRQAAGRGLQLLFYSVGIGQISSEVPQNLSASRPQDRQFILSSKKLLLSDSGFYLCAWRTLGGSVNTEAFFGQGTRLTVV.

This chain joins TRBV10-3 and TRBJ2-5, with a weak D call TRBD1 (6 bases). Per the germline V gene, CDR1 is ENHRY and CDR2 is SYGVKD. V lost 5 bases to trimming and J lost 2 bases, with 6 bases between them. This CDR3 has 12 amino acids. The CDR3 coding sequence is TGTGCCATCAGTAGGGGGCAAGAGACCCAGTACTTC. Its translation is CAISRGQETQYF.

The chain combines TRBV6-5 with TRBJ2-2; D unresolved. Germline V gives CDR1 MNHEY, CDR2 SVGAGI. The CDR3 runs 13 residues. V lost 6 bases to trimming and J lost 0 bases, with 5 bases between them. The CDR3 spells CASRRTNTGELFF. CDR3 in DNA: TGTGCCAGCAGGCGAACGAACACCGGGGAGCTGTTTTTT.